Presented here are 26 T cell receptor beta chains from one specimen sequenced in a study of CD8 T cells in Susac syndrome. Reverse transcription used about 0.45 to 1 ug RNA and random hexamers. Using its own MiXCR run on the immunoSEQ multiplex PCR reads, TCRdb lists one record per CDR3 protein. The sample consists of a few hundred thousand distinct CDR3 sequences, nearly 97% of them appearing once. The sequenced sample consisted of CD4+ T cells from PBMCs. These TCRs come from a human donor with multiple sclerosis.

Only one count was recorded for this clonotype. The CDR3 sequence is CASSEAGPRYFF. In DNA, the CDR3 is TGTGCCAGCAGTGAAGCGGGCCCCCGTTACTTCTTC. The genes are TRBV6-1 and TRBJ2-1, with no clear D. With 0 bases removed from V and 16 bases from J, the gap between germline ends came to 13 bases. This CDR3 comprises 12 residues. Per germline, CDR1 MNHNS and CDR2 SASEGT.

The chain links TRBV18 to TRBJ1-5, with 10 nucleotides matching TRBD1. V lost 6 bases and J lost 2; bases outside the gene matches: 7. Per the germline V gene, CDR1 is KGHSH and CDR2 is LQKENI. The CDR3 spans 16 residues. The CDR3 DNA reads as TGTGCCAGCTCCGGACAGGGGGGCAGGGGCAATCAGCCCCAGCATTTT. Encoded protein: CASSGQGGRGNQPQHF.

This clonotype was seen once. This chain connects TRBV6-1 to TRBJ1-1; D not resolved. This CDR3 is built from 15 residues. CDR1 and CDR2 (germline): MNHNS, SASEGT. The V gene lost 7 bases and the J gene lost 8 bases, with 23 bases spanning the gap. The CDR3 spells CASTPGTLGGVEAFF. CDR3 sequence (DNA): TGTGCCAGCACGCCGGGCACCCTCGGCGGGGTGGAAGCTTTCTTT.

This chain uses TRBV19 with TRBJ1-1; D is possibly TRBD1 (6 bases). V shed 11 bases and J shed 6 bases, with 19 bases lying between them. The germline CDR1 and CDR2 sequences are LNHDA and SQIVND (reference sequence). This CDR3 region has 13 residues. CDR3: CAARDNLSPEAFF. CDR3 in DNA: TGTGCCGCCCGGGACAACTTATCCCCTGAAGCTTTCTTT. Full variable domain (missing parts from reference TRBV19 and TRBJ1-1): DGGITQSPKYLFRKEGQNVTLSCEQNLNHDAMYWYRQDPGQGLRLIYYSQIVNDFQKGDIAEGYSVSREKKESFPLTVTSAQKNPTAFYLCAARDNLSPEAFFGQGTRLTVV.

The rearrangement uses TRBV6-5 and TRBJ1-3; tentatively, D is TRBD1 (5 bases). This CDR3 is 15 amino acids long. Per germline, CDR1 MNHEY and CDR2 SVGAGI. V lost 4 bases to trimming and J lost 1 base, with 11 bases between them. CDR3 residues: CASSFTTGSGNTIYF. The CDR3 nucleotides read TGTGCCAGCAGTTTCACCACAGGATCTGGAAACACCATATATTTT.

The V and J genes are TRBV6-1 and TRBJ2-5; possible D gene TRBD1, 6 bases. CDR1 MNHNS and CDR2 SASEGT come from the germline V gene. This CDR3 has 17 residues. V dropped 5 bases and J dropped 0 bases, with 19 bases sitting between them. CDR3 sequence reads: CASSLNTDSRYQETQYF. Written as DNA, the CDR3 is TGTGCCAGCAGTCTCAACACGGACAGCCGCTACCAAGAGACCCAGTACTTC.

The CDR3, as DNA: TGTGCCAGCAGTGAAGGCTCAGGCATCTATGGCTACACCTTC. Protein sequence: CASSEGSGIYGYTF. This rearrangement joins TRBV2 to TRBJ1-2, with D uncertain. This CDR3 contains 14 residues. Germline loops: CDR1 SNHLY, CDR2 FYNNEI. V shed 1 base and J shed 4 bases, with 10 bases lying between them.

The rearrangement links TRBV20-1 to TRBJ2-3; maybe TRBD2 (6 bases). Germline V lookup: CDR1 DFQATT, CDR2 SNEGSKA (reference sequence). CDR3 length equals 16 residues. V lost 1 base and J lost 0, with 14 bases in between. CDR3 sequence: CSARVGRGTSTDTQYF. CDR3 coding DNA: TGCAGTGCTAGAGTGGGCCGGGGGACTAGCACAGATACGCAGTATTTT.

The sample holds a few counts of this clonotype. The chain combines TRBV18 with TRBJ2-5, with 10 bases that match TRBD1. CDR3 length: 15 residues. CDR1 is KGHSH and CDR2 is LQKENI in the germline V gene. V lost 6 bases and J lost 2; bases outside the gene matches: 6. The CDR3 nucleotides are TGTGCCAGCTCTCTGGGACAGGGGCCTCAAGAGACCCAGTACTTC. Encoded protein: CASSLGQGPQETQYF. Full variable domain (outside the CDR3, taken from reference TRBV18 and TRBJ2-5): NAGVMQNPRHLVRRRGQEARLRCSPMKGHSHVYWYRQLPEEGLKFMVYLQKENIIDESGMPKERFSAEFPKEGPSILRIQQVVRGDSAAYFCASSLGQGPQETQYFGPGTRLLVL.

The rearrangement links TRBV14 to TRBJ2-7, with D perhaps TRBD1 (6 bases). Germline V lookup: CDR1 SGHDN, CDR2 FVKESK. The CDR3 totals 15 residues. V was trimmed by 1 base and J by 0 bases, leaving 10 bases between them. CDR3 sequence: CASSQGRTASYEQYF. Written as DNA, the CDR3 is TGTGCCAGCAGCCAAGGACGGACAGCCTCCTACGAGCAGTACTTC.

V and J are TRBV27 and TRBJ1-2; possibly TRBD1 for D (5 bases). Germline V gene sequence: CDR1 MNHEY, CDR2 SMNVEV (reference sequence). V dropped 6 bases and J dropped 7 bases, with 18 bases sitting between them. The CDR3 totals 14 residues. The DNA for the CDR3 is TGTGCCAGCAGCTACCGCCAGGGACCAACTGGCTACACCTTC. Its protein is CASSYRQGPTGYTF.

CDR3 region: CASSSTGTGVVGSIYNEQFF. The CDR3 DNA reads as TGTGCCAGCAGCTCGACCGGGACAGGGGTCGTCGGGAGTATCTACAATGAGCAGTTCTTC. V gene TRBV11-2 combines with J gene TRBJ2-1; 10 nucleotides align to TRBD1. Germline V gene lookup returns CDR1 SGHAT and CDR2 FQNNGV. Trimming took 4 bases from V and 3 from J; bases not matched to a gene: 18. This CDR3 spans 20 amino acids.

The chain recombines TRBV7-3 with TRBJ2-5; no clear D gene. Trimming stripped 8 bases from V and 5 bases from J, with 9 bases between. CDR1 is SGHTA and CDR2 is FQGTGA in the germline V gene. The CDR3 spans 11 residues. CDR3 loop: CASGSGETQYF. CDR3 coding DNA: TGTGCCAGCGGAAGTGGGGAGACCCAGTACTTC.

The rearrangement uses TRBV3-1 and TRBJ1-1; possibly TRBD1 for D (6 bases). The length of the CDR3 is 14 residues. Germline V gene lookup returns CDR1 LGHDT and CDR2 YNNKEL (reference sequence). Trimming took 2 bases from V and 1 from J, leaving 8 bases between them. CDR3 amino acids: CASSQTGQNTEAFF. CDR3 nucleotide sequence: TGTGCCAGCAGCCAAACGGGACAGAACACTGAAGCTTTCTTT.

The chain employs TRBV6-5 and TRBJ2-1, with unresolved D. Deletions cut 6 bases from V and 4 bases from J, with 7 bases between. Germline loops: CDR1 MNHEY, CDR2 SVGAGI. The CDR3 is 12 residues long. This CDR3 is CASSASYNEQFF. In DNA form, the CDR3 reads TGTGCCAGCAGCGCGAGTTACAATGAGCAGTTCTTC.

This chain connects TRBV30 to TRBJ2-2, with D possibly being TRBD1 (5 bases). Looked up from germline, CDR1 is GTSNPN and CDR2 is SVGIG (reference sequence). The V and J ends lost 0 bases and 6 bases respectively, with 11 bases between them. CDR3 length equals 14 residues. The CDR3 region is CAWSVEQVAGELFF. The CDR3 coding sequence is TGTGCCTGGAGTGTAGAACAGGTTGCCGGGGAGCTGTTTTTT.

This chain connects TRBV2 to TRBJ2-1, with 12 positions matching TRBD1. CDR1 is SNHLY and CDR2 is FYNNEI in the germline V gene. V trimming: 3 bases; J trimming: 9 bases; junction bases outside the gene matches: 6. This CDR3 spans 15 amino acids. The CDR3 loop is CASSDAGQGAGEQFF. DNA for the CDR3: TGTGCCAGCAGTGATGCGGGACAGGGGGCTGGTGAGCAGTTCTTC.

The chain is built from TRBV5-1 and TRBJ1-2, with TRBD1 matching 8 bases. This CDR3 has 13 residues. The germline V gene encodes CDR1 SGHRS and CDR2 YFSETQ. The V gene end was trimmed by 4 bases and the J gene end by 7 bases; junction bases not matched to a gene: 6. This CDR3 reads CASSSTGGSGYTF. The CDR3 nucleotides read TGCGCCAGCAGCAGCACAGGGGGAAGTGGCTACACCTTC.

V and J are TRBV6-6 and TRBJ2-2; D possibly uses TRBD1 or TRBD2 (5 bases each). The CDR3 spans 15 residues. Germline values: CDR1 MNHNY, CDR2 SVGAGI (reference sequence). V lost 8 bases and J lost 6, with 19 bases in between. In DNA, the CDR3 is TGTGCCAGCTTGGGGGTCTCCCGAGGCCCCGGGGAGCTGTTTTTT. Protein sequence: CASLGVSRGPGELFF.

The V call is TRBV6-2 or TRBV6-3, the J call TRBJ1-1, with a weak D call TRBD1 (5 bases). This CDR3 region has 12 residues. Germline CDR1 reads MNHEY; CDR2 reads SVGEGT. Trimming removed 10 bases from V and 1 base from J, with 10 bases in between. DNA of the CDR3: TGTGCCACGTCCGGGGGGAACACTGAAGCTTTCTTT. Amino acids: CATSGGNTEAFF.

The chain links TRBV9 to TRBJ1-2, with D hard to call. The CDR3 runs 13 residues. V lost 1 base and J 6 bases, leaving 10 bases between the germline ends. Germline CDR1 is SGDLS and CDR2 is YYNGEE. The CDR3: CASSVITGNGYTF. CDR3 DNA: TGTGCCAGCAGCGTAATAACGGGGAATGGCTACACCTTC.

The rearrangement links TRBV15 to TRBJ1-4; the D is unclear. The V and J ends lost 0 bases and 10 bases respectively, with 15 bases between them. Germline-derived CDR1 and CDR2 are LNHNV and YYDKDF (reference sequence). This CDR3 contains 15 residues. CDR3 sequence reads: CATSRDITGERKLFF. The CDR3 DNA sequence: TGTGCCACCAGCAGAGATATAACCGGGGAGCGAAAACTGTTTTTT.

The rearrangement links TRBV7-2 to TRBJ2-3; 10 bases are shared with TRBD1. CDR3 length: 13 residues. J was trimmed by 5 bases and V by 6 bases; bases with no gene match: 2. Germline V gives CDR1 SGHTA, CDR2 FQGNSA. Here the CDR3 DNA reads TGTGCCAGCAGGACAGGGGGCGTAGATACGCAGTATTTT. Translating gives CASRTGGVDTQYF.

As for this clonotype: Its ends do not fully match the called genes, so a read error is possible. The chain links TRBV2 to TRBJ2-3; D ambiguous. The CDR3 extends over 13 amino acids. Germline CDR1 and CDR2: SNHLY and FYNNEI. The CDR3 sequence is CASREAGTDTQYF. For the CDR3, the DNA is TGTGCCAGCAGAGAAGCAGGCACAGATACGCAGTATTTT.

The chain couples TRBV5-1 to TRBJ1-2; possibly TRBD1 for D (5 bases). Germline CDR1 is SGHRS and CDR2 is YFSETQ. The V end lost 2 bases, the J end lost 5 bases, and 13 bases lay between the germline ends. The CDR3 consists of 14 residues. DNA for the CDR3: TGCGCCAGCAGCTTCGAGGGGATGGTATATGGCTACACCTTC. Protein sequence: CASSFEGMVYGYTF.

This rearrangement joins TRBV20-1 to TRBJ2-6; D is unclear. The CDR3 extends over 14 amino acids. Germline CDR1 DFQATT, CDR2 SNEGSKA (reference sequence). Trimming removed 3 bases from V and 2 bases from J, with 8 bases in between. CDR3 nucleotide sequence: TGCAGTGCTAGGGTCCACGCTGGGGCCAACGTCCTGACTTTC. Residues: CSARVHAGANVLTF.